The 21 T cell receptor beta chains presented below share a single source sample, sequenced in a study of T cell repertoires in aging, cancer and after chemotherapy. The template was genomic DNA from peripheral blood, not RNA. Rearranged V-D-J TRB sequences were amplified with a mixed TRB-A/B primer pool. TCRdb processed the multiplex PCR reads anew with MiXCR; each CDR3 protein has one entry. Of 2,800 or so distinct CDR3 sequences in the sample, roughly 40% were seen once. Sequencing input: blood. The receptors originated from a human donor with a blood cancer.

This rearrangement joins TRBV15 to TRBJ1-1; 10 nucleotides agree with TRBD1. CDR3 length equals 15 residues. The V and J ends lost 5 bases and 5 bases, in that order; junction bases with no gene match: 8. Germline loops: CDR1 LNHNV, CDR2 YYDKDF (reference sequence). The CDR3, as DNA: TGTGCCACCAGCGAAGACAGGGGGCGCAAGACTGAAGCTTTCTTT. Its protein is CATSEDRGRKTEAFF.

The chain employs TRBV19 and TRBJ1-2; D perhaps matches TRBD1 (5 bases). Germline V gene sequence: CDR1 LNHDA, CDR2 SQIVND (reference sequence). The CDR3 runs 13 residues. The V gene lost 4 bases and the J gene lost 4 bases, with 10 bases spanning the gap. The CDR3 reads CASSTPGGYGYTF. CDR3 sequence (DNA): TGTGCCAGTAGTACCCCCGGGGGCTATGGCTACACCTTC.

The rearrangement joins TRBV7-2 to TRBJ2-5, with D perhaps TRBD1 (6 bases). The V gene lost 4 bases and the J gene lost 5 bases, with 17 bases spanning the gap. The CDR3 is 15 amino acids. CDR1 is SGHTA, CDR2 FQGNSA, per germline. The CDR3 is CASSSDSSQGETQYF. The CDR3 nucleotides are TGTGCCAGCAGCTCGGACTCCTCCCAGGGGGAGACCCAGTACTTC.

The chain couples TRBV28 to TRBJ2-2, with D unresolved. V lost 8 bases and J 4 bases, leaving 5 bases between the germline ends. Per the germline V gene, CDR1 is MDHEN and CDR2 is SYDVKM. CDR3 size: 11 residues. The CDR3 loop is CASSLTGELFF. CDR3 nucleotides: TGTGCCAGCTCGCTCACCGGGGAGCTGTTTTTT.

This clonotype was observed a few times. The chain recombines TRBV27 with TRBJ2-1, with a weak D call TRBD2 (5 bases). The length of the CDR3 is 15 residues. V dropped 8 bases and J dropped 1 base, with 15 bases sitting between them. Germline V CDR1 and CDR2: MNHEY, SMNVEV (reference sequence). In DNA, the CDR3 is TGTGCCAGCCATGTCCGGGGTCGATCCTACAATGAGCAGTTCTTC. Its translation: CASHVRGRSYNEQFF.

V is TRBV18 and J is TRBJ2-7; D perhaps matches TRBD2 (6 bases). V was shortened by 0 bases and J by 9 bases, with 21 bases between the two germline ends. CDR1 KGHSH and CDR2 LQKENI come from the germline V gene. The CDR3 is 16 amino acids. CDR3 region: CASSPPDKGPGGMQYF. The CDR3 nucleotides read TGTGCCAGCTCACCACCGGATAAGGGTCCCGGGGGTATGCAGTACTTC.

The CDR3 nucleotides read TGTGCCAGCAGACCGGGACAGCTGAACACCGGGGAGCTGTTTTTT. It encodes CASRPGQLNTGELFF. The rearrangement joins TRBV12-3 or TRBV12-4 to TRBJ2-2; 7 positions match TRBD1. This CDR3 is 15 amino acids long. Losses at the gene ends were 6 bases for V and 1 base for J; bases not matched to a gene: 5.

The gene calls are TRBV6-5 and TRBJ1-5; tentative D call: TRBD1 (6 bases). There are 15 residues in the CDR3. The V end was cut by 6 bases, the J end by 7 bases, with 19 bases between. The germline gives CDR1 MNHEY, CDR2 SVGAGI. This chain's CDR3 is CASRLNSDSWQPQHF. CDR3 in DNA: TGTGCCAGCAGACTCAATTCGGACAGTTGGCAGCCCCAGCATTTT.

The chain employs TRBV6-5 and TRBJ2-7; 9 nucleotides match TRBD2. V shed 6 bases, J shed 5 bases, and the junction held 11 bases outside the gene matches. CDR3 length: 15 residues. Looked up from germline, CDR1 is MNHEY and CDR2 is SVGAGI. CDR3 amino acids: CASSPEGGRVHEQYF. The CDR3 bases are TGTGCCAGCAGCCCGGAGGGCGGGAGGGTCCACGAGCAGTACTTC.

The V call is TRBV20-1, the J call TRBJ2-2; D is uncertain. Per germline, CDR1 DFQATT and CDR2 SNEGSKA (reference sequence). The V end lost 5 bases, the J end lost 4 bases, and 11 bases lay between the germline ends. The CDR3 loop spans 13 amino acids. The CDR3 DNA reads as TGCAGTGCTCCTCGCGAACTCACCGGGGAGCTGTTTTTT. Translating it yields CSAPRELTGELFF.

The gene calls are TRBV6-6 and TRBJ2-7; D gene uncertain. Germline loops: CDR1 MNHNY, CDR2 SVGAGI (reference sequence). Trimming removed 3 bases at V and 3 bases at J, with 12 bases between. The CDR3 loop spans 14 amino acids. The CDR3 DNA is TGTGCCAGCAGTTATGGCGACGCTAGCTACGAGCAGTACTTC. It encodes CASSYGDASYEQYF.

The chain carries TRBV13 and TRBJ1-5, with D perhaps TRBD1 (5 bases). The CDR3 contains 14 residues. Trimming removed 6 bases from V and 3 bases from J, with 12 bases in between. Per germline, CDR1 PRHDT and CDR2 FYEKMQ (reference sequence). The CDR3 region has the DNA TGTGCCAGCAGTTTCCGGGACCCCAATCAGCCCCAGCATTTT. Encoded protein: CASSFRDPNQPQHF.

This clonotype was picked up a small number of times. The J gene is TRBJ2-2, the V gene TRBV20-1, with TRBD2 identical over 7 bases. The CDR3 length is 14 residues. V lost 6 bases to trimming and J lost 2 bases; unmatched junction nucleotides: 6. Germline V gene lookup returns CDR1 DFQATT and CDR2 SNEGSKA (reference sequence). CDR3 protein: CSAPKGLNTGELFF. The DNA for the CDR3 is TGCAGTGCCCCCAAGGGACTAAACACCGGGGAGCTGTTTTTT.

CDR3 sequence (DNA): TGTGCCAGCAGGTCGGACAGGATGGATGAAGCTTTCTTT. Its translation is CASRSDRMDEAFF. The rearrangement links TRBV5-6 to TRBJ1-1; 7 bases are a match to TRBD1. CDR1 SGHDT and CDR2 YYEEEE come from the germline V gene. With V trimmed by 5 bases and J by 7 bases, 8 bases remained unmatched. This CDR3 region has 13 residues.

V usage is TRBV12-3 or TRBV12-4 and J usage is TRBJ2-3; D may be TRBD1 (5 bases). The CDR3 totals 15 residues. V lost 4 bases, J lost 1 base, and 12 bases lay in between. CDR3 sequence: CASSSRGSGTDTQYF. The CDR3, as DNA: TGTGCCAGCAGTTCTAGGGGTTCGGGCACAGATACGCAGTATTTT.

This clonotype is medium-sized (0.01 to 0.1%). The CDR3 loop reads CATSRDSSTDTQYF. In DNA form, the CDR3 reads TGTGCCACCAGCAGAGACTCTAGCACAGATACGCAGTATTTT. This rearrangement joins TRBV15 to TRBJ2-3; no reliable D call. The germline CDR1 and CDR2 sequences are LNHNV and YYDKDF (reference sequence). This CDR3 spans 14 amino acids. V lost 0 bases and J lost 0, with 4 bases in between. The full variable domain, its missing parts supplied by reference TRBV15 and TRBJ2-3, is DAMVIQNPRYQVTQFGKPVTLSCSQTLNHNVMYWYQQKSSQAPKLLFHYYDKDFNNEADTPDNFQSRRPNTSFCFLDIRSPGLGDTAMYLCATSRDSSTDTQYFGPGTRLTVL.

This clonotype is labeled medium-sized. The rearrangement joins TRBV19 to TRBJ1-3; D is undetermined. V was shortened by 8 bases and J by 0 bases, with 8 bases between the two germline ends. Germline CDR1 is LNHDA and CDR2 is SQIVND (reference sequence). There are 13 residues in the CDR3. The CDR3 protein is CASLTDSGNTIYF. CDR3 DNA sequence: TGTGCCAGTCTCACAGACTCTGGAAACACCATATATTTT.

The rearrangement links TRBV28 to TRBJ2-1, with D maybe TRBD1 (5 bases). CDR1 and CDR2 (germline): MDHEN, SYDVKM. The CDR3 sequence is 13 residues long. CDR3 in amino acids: CGSLGRGYNEQFF. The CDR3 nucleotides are TGTGGATCTCTGGGTAGGGGCTACAATGAGCAGTTCTTC.

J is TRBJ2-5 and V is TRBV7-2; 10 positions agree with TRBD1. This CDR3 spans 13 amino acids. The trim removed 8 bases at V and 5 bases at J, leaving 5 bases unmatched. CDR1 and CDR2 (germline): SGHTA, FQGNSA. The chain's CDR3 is CASFKDRGETQYF. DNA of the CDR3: TGTGCCAGCTTCAAGGACAGGGGGGAGACCCAGTACTTC.

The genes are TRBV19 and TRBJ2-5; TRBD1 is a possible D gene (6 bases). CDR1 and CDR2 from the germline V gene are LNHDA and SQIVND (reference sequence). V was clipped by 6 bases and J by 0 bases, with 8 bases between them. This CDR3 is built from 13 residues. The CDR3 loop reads CASRTGYQETQYF. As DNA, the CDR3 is TGTGCCAGTAGAACAGGGTACCAAGAGACCCAGTACTTC.

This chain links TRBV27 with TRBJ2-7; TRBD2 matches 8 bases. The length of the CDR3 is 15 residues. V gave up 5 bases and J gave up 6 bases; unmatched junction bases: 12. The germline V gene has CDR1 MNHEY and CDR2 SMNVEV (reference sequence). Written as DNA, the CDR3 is TGTGCCAGCAGTCCCCCGGGTAGCGGGGATGGCGAGCAGTACTTC. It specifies CASSPPGSGDGEQYF.